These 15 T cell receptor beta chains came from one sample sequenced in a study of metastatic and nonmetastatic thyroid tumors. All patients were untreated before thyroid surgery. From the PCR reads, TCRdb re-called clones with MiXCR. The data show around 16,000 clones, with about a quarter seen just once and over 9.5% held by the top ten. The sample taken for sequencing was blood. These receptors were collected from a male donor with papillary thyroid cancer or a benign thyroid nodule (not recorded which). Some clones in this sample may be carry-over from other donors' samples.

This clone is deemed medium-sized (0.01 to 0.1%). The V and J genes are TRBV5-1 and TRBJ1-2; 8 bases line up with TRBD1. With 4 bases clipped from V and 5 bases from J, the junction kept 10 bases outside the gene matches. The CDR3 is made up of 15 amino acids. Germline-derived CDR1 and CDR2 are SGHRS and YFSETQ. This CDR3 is CASSPDQGAWYGYTF. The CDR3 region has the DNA TGCGCCAGCAGCCCGGACCAGGGGGCTTGGTATGGCTACACCTTC.

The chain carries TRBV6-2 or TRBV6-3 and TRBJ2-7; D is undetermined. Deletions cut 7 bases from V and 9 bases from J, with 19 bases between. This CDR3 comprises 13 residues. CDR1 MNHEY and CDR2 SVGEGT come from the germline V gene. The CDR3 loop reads CASTTQALAVQYF. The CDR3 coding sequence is TGTGCCAGCACCACCCAGGCCCTTGCTGTGCAGTACTTC.

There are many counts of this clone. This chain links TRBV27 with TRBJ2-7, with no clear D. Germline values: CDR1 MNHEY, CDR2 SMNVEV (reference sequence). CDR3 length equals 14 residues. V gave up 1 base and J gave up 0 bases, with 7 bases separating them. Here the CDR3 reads CASSLYDTSYEQYF. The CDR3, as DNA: TGTGCCAGCAGTTTATACGACACCTCCTACGAGCAGTACTTC.

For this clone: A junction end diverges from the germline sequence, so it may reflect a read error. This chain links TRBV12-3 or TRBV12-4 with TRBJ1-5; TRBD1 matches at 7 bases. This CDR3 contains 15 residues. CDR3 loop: CASSRQGRSNQTQHF. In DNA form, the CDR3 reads TGTGCCAGCAGTCGACAGGGAAGGAGCAATCAGACCCAACATTTT.

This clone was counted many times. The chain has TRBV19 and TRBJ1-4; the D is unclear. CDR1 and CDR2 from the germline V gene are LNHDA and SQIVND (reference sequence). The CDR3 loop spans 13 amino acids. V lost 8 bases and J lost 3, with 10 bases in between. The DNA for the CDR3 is TGTGCCAGTTTCCGGGCCCCTAATGAAAAACTGTTTTTT. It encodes CASFRAPNEKLFF.

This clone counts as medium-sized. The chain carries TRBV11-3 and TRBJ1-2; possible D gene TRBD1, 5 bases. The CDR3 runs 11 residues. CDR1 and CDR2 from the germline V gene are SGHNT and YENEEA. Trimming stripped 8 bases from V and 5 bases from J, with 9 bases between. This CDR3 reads CASRGVYGYTF. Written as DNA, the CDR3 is TGTGCCAGCCGAGGGGTATATGGCTACACCTTC.

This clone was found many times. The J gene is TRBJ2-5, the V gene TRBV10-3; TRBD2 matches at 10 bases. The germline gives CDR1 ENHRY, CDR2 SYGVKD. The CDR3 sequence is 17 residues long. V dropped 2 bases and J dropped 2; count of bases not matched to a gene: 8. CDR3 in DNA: TGTGCCATCAGTGAGGGGCTAGCGGGGGCCCTACAAGAGACCCAGTACTTC. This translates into CAISEGLAGALQETQYF.

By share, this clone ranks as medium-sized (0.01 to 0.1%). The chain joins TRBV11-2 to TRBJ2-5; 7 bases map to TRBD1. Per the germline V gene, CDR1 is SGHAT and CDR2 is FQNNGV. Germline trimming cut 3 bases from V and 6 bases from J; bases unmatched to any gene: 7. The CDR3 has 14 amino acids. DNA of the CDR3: TGTGCCAGCAGCTTGAGAGGGGGCTGGCAGACCCAGTACTTC. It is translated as CASSLRGGWQTQYF. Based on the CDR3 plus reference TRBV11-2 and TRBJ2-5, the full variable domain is EAGVAQSPRYKIIEKRQSVAFWCNPISGHATLYWYQQILGQGPKLLIQFQNNGVVDDSQLPKDRFSAERLKGVDSTLKIQPAKLEDSAVYLCASSLRGGWQTQYFGPGTRLLVL.

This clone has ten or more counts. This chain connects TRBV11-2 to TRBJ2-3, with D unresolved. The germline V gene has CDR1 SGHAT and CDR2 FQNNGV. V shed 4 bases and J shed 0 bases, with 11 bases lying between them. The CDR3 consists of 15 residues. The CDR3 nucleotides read TGTGCCAGCAGCTCCCCCAGGTACAGCACAGATACGCAGTATTTT. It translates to CASSSPRYSTDTQYF.

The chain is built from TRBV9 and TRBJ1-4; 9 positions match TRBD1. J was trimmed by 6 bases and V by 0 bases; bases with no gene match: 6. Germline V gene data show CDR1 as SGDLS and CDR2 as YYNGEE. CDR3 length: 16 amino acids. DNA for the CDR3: TGTGCCAGCAGCGTAGCTCTGGGACAGGGTGATGAAAAACTGTTTTTT. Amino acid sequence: CASSVALGQGDEKLFF.

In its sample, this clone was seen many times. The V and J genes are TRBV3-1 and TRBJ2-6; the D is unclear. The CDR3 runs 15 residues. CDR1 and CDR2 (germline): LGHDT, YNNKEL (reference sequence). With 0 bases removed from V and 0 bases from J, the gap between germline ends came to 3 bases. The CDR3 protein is CASSQDSSGANVLTF. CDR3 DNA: TGTGCCAGCAGCCAAGATAGCTCTGGGGCCAACGTCCTGACTTTC.

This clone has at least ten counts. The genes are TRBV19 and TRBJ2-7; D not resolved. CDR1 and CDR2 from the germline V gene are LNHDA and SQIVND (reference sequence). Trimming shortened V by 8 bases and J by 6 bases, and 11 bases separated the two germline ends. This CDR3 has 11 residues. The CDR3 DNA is TGTGCCAGTTCCGACCGAGGCGAGCAGTACTTC. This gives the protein CASSDRGEQYF.

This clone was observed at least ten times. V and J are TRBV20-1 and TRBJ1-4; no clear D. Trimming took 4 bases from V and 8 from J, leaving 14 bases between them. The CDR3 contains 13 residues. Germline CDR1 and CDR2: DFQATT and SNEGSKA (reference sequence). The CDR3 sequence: CSATMEEGEKLFF. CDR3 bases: TGCAGTGCTACCATGGAGGAGGGCGAAAAACTGTTTTTT.

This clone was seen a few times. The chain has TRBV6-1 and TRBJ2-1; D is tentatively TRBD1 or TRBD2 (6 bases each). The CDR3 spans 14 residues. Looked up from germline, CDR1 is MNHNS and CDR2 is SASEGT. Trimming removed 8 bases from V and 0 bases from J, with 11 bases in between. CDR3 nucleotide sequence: TGTGCCAGCGGATGGGGGGCCTCCTACAATGAGCAGTTCTTC. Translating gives CASGWGASYNEQFF.

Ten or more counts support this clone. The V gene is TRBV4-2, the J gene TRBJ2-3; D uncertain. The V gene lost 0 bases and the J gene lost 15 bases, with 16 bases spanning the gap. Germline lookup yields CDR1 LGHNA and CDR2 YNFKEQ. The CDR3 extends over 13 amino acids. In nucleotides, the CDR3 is TGTGCCAGCAGCCAAGATCTTGACCCACGCTATTATTTT. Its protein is CASSQDLDPRYYF.